What follows are 26 T cell receptor beta chains derived from one specimen sequenced in a study of T cells after yellow fever vaccination. MiXCR was run by TCRdb on the 5' RACE reads, yielding one entry per CDR3 protein. Of fewer than 400,000 distinct CDR3 sequences listed, about 10% are singletons. The sample was CD4+ T cells sorted from PBMCs, taken 45 days after the yellow fever booster vaccination. Every receptor here comes from a man aged 18 to 29 who received the YFV17D yellow fever vaccine.

The V gene is TRBV5-1, the J gene TRBJ2-1; 9 bases fit TRBD2. The junction had 13 bases not matched to a gene; V was cut back by 3 bases and J by 0 bases. Germline CDR1 is SGHRS and CDR2 is YFSETQ. The CDR3 loop spans 19 amino acids. CDR3 sequence (DNA): TGCGCCAGCAGCTCTAACCTAGCGGGGCCATCTAGCTCCTACAATGAGCAGTTCTTC. It yields the protein CASSSNLAGPSSSYNEQFF.

V and J are TRBV12-3 or TRBV12-4 and TRBJ2-3; a possible D gene is TRBD2 (5 bases). This CDR3 spans 13 amino acids. Trimming pared 7 bases from V and 6 bases from J, leaving 14 bases between. The CDR3 DNA reads as TGTGCCAGCAAGACACTAGTGATTGATACGCAGTATTTT. It translates to CASKTLVIDTQYF.

The chain carries TRBV6-2 or TRBV6-3 and TRBJ2-7, with a weak D call TRBD2 (5 bases). The germline CDR1 and CDR2 sequences are MNHEY and SVGEGT. Trimming stripped 0 bases from V and 4 bases from J, with 7 bases between. This CDR3 contains 13 residues. The CDR3 region has the DNA TGTGCCAGCAGTTACTCTCGGAGGTACGAGCAGTACTTC. Amino acids: CASSYSRRYEQYF.

As for this clonotype: This clone may be a read error of a much larger clone one base away. The V and J genes are TRBV5-1 and TRBJ2-1; TRBD1 might be the D (6 bases). V shed 3 bases and J shed 10 bases, with 8 bases lying between them. Per germline, CDR1 SGHRS and CDR2 YFSETQ. This CDR3 region has 11 residues. CDR3 nucleotide sequence: TGCGCCAGCAGCTCGGACAGAGAGCAGTTCTTC. This codes for CASSSDREQFF.

The chain combines TRBV7-2 with TRBJ1-6; 7 nucleotides agree with TRBD1. With 1 base clipped from V and 4 bases from J, the junction kept 4 bases outside the gene matches. Germline V gene lookup returns CDR1 SGHTA and CDR2 FQGNSA. CDR3 length: 16 residues. Here the CDR3 DNA reads TGTGCCAGCAGCTTAGGGACAGGCTATTATAATTCACCCCTCCACTTT. Amino acid sequence: CASSLGTGYYNSPLHF.

This clonotype was recorded at least ten times. The chain uses TRBV4-1 and TRBJ2-1; D is perhaps TRBD1 or TRBD2 (6 bases each). CDR1 is MGHRA, CDR2 YSYEKL, per germline. There are 14 residues in the CDR3. Deletions cut 5 bases from V and 10 bases from J, with 18 bases between. CDR3 sequence (DNA): TGCGCCAGCAGCTCCCCGGAGGGGGGTAAAGAGCAGTTCTTC. Its translation is CASSSPEGGKEQFF.

This chain connects TRBV5-1 to TRBJ2-5; either TRBD1 or TRBD2 may supply D (6 bases each). The CDR3 totals 15 residues. Germline CDR1 SGHRS, CDR2 YFSETQ. Trimming removed 5 bases at V and 4 bases at J, with 18 bases between. CDR3 sequence reads: CASRPNTGAGETQYF. The CDR3 DNA follows: TGCGCCAGCAGACCCAACACGGGGGCCGGAGAGACCCAGTACTTC.

V usage is TRBV4-3 and J usage is TRBJ1-5, with TRBD1 matching over 10 bases. Germline assignment: CDR1 LGHNA and CDR2 YSLEER. Unmatched junction bases numbered 2, after V lost 1 base and J lost 8 bases. The CDR3 consists of 14 residues. CDR3 in amino acids: CASSQGQGAEPQHF. The DNA of the CDR3 is TGCGCCAGCAGCCAAGGACAGGGGGCTGAGCCCCAGCATTTT.

The chain uses TRBV11-2 and TRBJ2-7, with 7 bases aligning to TRBD1. CDR3 length equals 15 residues. The J segment lost 2 bases and the V segment lost 4 bases, leaving 8 bases of the junction unmatched. From germline, CDR1 is SGHAT and CDR2 FQNNGV. As DNA, the CDR3 is TGTGCCAGCAGCTCCGATCCCGGGACAGCCTACGAGCAGTACTTC. It yields the protein CASSSDPGTAYEQYF.

This sequence joins TRBV6-1 and TRBJ1-5, with D tentatively TRBD1 (6 bases). The ends were cut back, 6 bases at V and 1 base at J, with 7 bases in the middle. This CDR3 has 13 amino acids. CDR1 is MNHNS, CDR2 SASEGT, per germline. The CDR3 nucleotides are TGTGCCAGCAGCGGACAGAGCAATCAGCCCCAGCATTTT. Its protein is CASSGQSNQPQHF.

This chain links TRBV2 with TRBJ1-2; no clear D. V was cut by 7 bases and J by 6 bases, with 9 bases left in between. This CDR3 is built from 11 residues. CDR1 is SNHLY and CDR2 is FYNNEI in the germline V gene. The CDR3 spells CASMAVDGYTF. The CDR3 nucleotides read TGTGCCAGCATGGCGGTGGATGGCTACACCTTC. The full variable domain, with the rest looked up from reference TRBV2 and TRBJ1-2, is EPEVTQTPSHQVTQMGQEVILRCVPISNHLYFYWYRQILGQKVEFLVSFYNNEISEKSEIFDDQFSVERPDGSNFTLKIRSTKLEDSAMYFCASMAVDGYTFGSGTRLTVV.

The V and J genes are TRBV15 and TRBJ2-7; maybe TRBD1 (6 bases). V lost 1 base and J 0 bases, leaving 13 bases between the germline ends. CDR1 is LNHNV, CDR2 YYDKDF, per germline (reference sequence). The CDR3 loop spans 16 amino acids. The CDR3 sequence: CATSRGPGTPSYEQYF. CDR3 DNA sequence: TGTGCCACCAGCAGAGGCCCCGGGACACCCTCCTACGAGCAGTACTTC.

The CDR3 bases are TGTGCCAGCAGCCTATCAGCCAGATCACCCCTCCACTTT. Amino acids: CASSLSARSPLHF. The V call is TRBV7-3, the J call TRBJ1-6, with unresolved D. Trimming removed 5 bases at V and 10 bases at J, with 12 bases between. The germline CDR1 and CDR2 sequences are SGHTA and FQGTGA. The CDR3 is 13 amino acids. Supplemented by reference TRBV7-3 and TRBJ1-6, the full variable domain reads GAGVSQTPSNKVTEKGKYVELRCDPISGHTALYWYRQSLGQGPEFLIYFQGTGAADDSGLPNDRFFAVRPEGSVSTLKIQRTERGDSAVYLCASSLSARSPLHFGNGTRLTVT.

This chain links TRBV7-3 with TRBJ1-6; 8 bases are a match to TRBD1. This CDR3 is built from 15 residues. Germline-derived CDR1 and CDR2 are SGHTA and FQGTGA. With V trimmed by 5 bases and J by 14 bases, 14 bases remained unmatched. CDR3 sequence (DNA): TGTGCCAGCAGCCTGCGACAGGGGTCCGAATACACCCTCCACTTT. Translation gives CASSLRQGSEYTLHF. The variable domain in full, completed from reference TRBV7-3 and TRBJ1-6, reads GAGVSQTPSNKVTEKGKYVELRCDPISGHTALYWYRQSLGQGPEFLIYFQGTGAADDSGLPNDRFFAVRPEGSVSTLKIQRTERGDSAVYLCASSLRQGSEYTLHFGNGTRLTVT.

Ten or more counts support this clonotype. This chain uses TRBV7-9 with TRBJ2-1, with D unclear. Between the trimmed V and J ends, which lost 4 bases and 2 bases, there was a span of 12 bases. The length of the CDR3 is 15 residues. The germline CDR1 and CDR2 sequences are SEHNR and FQNEAQ (reference sequence). CDR3 loop: CASSYSRLTYNEQFF. CDR3 nucleotide sequence: TGTGCCAGCAGCTACTCGAGGCTCACCTACAATGAGCAGTTCTTC. The full variable domain, rest sourced from reference TRBV7-9 and TRBJ2-1, is DTGVSQNPRHKITKRGQNVTFRCDPISEHNRLYWYRQTLGQGPEFLTYFQNEAQLEKSRLLSDRFSAERPKGSFSTLEIQRTEQGDSAMYLCASSYSRLTYNEQFFGPGTRLTVL.

This clonotype was recorded many times. The chain carries TRBV5-5 and TRBJ1-4; D might be TRBD1 (5 bases). With 4 bases removed from V and 8 bases from J, the gap between germline ends came to 15 bases. Germline V lookup: CDR1 SGHKS, CDR2 YYEKEE (reference sequence). The CDR3 has 14 residues. CDR3 in DNA: TGTGCCAGCAGCCCGGACGGGGGTACGGAAAAACTGTTTTTT. Translated: CASSPDGGTEKLFF. The entire variable domain, with the rest obtained from reference TRBV5-5 and TRBJ1-4, is as follows: DAGVTQSPTHLIKTRGQQVTLRCSPISGHKSVSWYQQVLGQGPQFIFQYYEKEERGRGNFPDRFSARQFPNYSSELNVNALLLGDSALYLCASSPDGGTEKLFFGSGTQLSVL.

The rearrangement joins TRBV25-1 to TRBJ2-3, with 7 bases matching TRBD2. The CDR3 extends over 15 amino acids. Germline V CDR1 and CDR2: MGHDK, SYGVNS. V shed 6 bases, J shed 4 bases, and the junction held 10 bases outside the gene matches. DNA of the CDR3: TGTGCCAGCAGCCGGAGAGCGGGGCTGGCAGATACGCAGTATTTT. It encodes CASSRRAGLADTQYF.

This clonotype was seen a handful of times. The J gene is TRBJ2-7, the V gene TRBV7-2; no firm D call. V gave up 3 bases and J gave up 6 bases, with 9 bases separating them. The germline CDR1 and CDR2 sequences are SGHTA and FQGNSA. The CDR3 is 12 residues long. This chain's CDR3 is CASSFVAAEQYF. The CDR3 bases are TGTGCCAGCAGCTTTGTTGCAGCCGAGCAGTACTTC.

This chain links TRBV1 with TRBJ2-7; the table's D call, TRBD2, was not checked against the DNA. TRBV1 is given as a pseudogene. CDR3 length: 16 amino acids. The chain's CDR3 is CTSSQDRPSGGYEQYF. The CDR3 DNA follows: TGCACCAGCAGCCAAGATCGTCCTAGCGGGGGTTACGAGCAGTACTTC.

This clonotype appeared a few times. The chain has TRBV12-3 or TRBV12-4 and TRBJ1-6; D uncertain. Trimming shortened V by 3 bases and J by 13 bases, and 10 bases separated the two germline ends. This CDR3 comprises 12 residues. CDR3: CASSFPGQPLHF. The CDR3 region has the DNA TGTGCCAGCAGTTTTCCGGGTCAGCCCCTCCACTTT.

This clonotype appeared a few times. The rearrangement uses TRBV5-1 and TRBJ1-4; 8 bases line up with TRBD1. This CDR3 spans 15 amino acids. V trimming: 3 bases; J trimming: 4 bases; junction bases outside the gene matches: 5. Per germline, CDR1 SGHRS and CDR2 YFSETQ. For the CDR3, the DNA is TGCGCCAGCAGCTACCGACAGGGGCTTAATGAAAAACTGTTTTTT. Protein product: CASSYRQGLNEKLFF.

The genes are TRBV7-2 and TRBJ2-1; D might be TRBD1 (5 bases). V gave up 1 base and J gave up 8 bases, with 15 bases separating them. Germline V gives CDR1 SGHTA, CDR2 FQGNSA. CDR3 length equals 15 residues. CDR3 DNA: TGTGCCAGCAGCTTAGTGGGGCCCACCCAGTATGAGCAGTTCTTC. It translates to CASSLVGPTQYEQFF.

V usage is TRBV15 and J usage is TRBJ2-1; the match to TRBD2 covers 13 bases. The CDR3 is 16 residues long. Trimming at V came to 4 bases and at J to 4 bases, leaving 4 bases not matched to a gene. Germline CDR1 and CDR2: LNHNV and YYDKDF (reference sequence). Here the CDR3 DNA reads TGTGCCACCAGCACGAGACTAGCGGGGGGTTACAATGAGCAGTTCTTC. Translated: CATSTRLAGGYNEQFF. The variable domain in full, completed from reference TRBV15 and TRBJ2-1, reads DAMVIQNPRYQVTQFGKPVTLSCSQTLNHNVMYWYQQKSSQAPKLLFHYYDKDFNNEADTPDNFQSRRPNTSFCFLDIRSPGLGDTAMYLCATSTRLAGGYNEQFFGPGTRLTVL.

The chain links TRBV11-2 to TRBJ2-3; 15 bases match TRBD2. Germline CDR1 is SGHAT and CDR2 is FQNNGV. There are 18 residues in the CDR3. Unmatched junction bases numbered 11, after V lost 5 bases and J lost 5 bases. This CDR3 is CASSPGTSGGLVRDTQYF. The CDR3 DNA is TGTGCCAGCAGCCCCGGGACTAGCGGGGGGTTGGTGAGAGATACGCAGTATTTT.

The table lists this clonotype with a few counts. This sequence joins TRBV29-1 and TRBJ2-7; D is unclear. The CDR3 is 12 residues long. The ends were cut back, 3 bases at V and 5 bases at J, with 11 bases in the middle. CDR1 and CDR2 (germline): SQVTM, ANQGSEA. CDR3 region: CSVDSATHEQYF. The CDR3 region has the DNA TGCAGCGTTGACTCAGCCACCCACGAGCAGTACTTC.

This clonotype was observed many times. This chain links TRBV3-1 with TRBJ2-5, with unresolved D. This CDR3 region has 11 residues. Germline V CDR1 and CDR2: LGHDT, YNNKEL (reference sequence). The ends were cut back, 4 bases at V and 5 bases at J, with 5 bases in the middle. The CDR3 coding sequence is TGTGCCAGCAGCCGAGTGGAGACCCAGTACTTC. Its protein product is CASSRVETQYF.